This T cell receptor (beta chain) was obtained from a study of T cells in localized non-small cell lung cancer. Study-level findings and limits: Only one tumor region was sequenced, so heterogeneity remains possible.

TCRdb's copy holds only in-frame clones and misses some; the assay was immunoSEQ multiplex PCR. The data contain several hundred clones, around 23% of them seen just once; the ten biggest clones take up about 12%. Remarks on this clone: The antigen remains unidentified.

This specimen was normal lung tissue next to the tumor, taken before any cancer treatment. The source is a woman aged 35-70 years with stage III lung adenocarcinoma.

The CDR3 DNA reads as TGTGCCTGGAGTAAAAGGACAAAGCAGTACTTC. Translation: CAWSKRTKQYF. The V gene is TRBV30, the J gene TRBJ2-7, with D tentatively TRBD1 (5 bases). The V end was cut by 2 bases, the J end by 8 bases, with 10 bases between. The CDR3 covers 11 residues. Germline V lookup: CDR1 GTSNPN, CDR2 SVGIG (reference sequence). Full variable domain (rest looked up from reference TRBV30 and TRBJ2-7): SQTIHQWPATLVQPVGSPLSLECTVEGTSNPNLYWYRQAAGRGLQLLFYSVGIGQISSEVPQNLSASRPQDRQFILSSKKLLLSDSGFYLCAWSKRTKQYFGPGTRLTVT.